This TCR beta chain was retrieved from a study of cytomegalovirus exposure and HLA in healthy donors. Findings and limits, study-wide: Specificity of a few CMV-associated chains for CMV antigens was verified in vitro. From TCR beta sequences, most subjects' HLA-A and HLA-B alleles were reportedly predicted accurately.

The CDR3 runs 15 residues. The V gene lost 3 bases and the J gene lost 6 bases, with 15 bases spanning the gap. Per the germline V gene, CDR1 is SGHTA and CDR2 is FQGNSA. PCR amplification relied on 60 Vbeta primers (plus 13 Jbeta primers). Libraries were prepared by immunoSEQ multiplex PCR; TCRdb keeps only in-frame clonotypes and omits some of them. This table has some 170,000 clones, 82% appearing once. Those who donated were healthy bone marrow donors. Regarding this clone: Antigen specificity is unknown.

V usage is TRBV7-2 and J usage is TRBJ2-1; D gene ambiguous. This sequence originates from a girl aged 2-10 years in good health and CMV-seropositive. Sequencing used PBMCs. The CDR3 DNA sequence: TGTGCCAGCAGCTTCCCATCCTGGGCGTCCAATGAGCAGTTCTTC. Translated, it gives CASSFPSWASNEQFF.